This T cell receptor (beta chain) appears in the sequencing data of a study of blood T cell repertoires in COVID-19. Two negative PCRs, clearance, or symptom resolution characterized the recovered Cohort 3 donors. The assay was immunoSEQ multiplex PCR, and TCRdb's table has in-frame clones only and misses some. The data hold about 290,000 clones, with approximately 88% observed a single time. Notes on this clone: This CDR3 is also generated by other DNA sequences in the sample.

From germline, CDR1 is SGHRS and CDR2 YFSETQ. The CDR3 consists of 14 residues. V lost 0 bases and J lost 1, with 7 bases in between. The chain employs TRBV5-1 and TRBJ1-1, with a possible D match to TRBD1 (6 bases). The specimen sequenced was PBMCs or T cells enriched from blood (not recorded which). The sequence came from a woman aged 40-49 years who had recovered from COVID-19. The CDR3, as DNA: TGCGCCAGCAGCTTGGGAGGGGGGAACACTGAAGCTTTCTTT. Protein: CASSLGGGNTEAFF.